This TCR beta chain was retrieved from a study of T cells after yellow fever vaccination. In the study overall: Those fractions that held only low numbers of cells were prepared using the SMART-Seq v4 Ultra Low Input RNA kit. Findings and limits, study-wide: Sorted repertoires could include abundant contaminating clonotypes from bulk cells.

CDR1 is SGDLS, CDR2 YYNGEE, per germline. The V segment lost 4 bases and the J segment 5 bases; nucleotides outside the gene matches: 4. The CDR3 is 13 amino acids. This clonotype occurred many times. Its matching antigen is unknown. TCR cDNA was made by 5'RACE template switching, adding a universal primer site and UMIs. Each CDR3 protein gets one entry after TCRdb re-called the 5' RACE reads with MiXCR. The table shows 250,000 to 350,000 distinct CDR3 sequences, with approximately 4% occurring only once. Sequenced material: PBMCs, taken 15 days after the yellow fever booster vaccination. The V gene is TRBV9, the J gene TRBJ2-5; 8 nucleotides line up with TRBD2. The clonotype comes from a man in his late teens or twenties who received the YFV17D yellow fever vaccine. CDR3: CASSISGIETQYF. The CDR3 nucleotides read TGTGCCAGCAGCATTAGCGGGATTGAGACCCAGTACTTC.